Listed here is a single T cell receptor beta chain. Here immunoSEQ multiplex PCR was the method, and the copy in TCRdb shows in-frame clones only, minus some. Seen here are 30,000 to 45,000 clones, more than 70% observed once, and the top ten hold 9.5% to 15%. The entry originates in a study of OX40 agonist ivuxolimab in advanced cancers. Study-wide context: Prior checkpoint blockade (anti-PD-1, anti-PD-L1 or anti-CTLA-4) was permitted; over 30% had it.

The V and J ends lost 0 bases and 7 bases, in that order; junction bases with no gene match: 14. The CDR3 spans 18 residues. Germline CDR1 LNHNV, CDR2 YYDKDF (reference sequence). V usage is TRBV15 and J usage is TRBJ1-5; 8 nucleotides agree with TRBD1. The sequenced sample was CD4+ or CD8+ T cells sorted from blood, obtained in a trial of the OX40 agonist ivuxolimab. This sequence was found in an adult with an advanced solid tumor such as melanoma, head and neck, liver or kidney cancer. The CDR3 nucleotides are TGTGCCACCAGCAGAGATGGGACCACGGACAGGGAGACGCAGCCCCAGCATTTT. Its translation is CATSRDGTTDRETQPQHF. Full variable domain (remainder filled in from reference TRBV15 and TRBJ1-5): DAMVIQNPRYQVTQFGKPVTLSCSQTLNHNVMYWYQQKSSQAPKLLFHYYDKDFNNEADTPDNFQSRRPNTSFCFLDIRSPGLGDTAMYLCATSRDGTTDRETQPQHFGDGTRLSIL.